This TCR beta chain was documented in a study of T-cell reconstitution after alpha-beta-depleted transplantation in children. Study results and caveats: About two months after transplant, alpha-beta T cells reportedly came from several hundred expanded graft clones. At day 60, the high TCRbeta diversity found in some patients originated from recipient T cells and thymic progenitors that had survived.

The authors prepared the TCRbeta library with unique molecular identifiers. TCRdb redid the calling of the PCR reads with MiXCR, one entry per CDR3 protein. The table records around 580,000 distinct CDR3 sequences, roughly a quarter of them present only once. The V and J ends lost 3 bases and 0 bases respectively, with 12 bases between them. Per germline, CDR1 SGHTA and CDR2 FQGNSA. This CDR3 spans 17 amino acids. This clonotype was found a few times. The antigen remains unidentified. Material: PBMCs, obtained before TCRalphabeta/CD19-depleted stem cell transplant. The V gene is TRBV7-2, the J gene TRBJ2-6; D is perhaps TRBD1 (5 bases). The source of this sequence is a boy less than two years old with Wiskott-Aldrich syndrome, due to receive a stem cell transplant. The CDR3 region is CASSFDRFLSGANVLTF. The CDR3 DNA follows: TGTGCCAGCAGCTTCGACAGATTCCTCTCTGGGGCCAACGTCCTGACTTTC.